Reported below is one T cell receptor beta chain. This clonotype was recorded a few times. Its antigen is not yet known. It has no much larger one-base neighbor in the sample; base qualities were not kept. The library was prepared using PCR. This sample was sequenced with an Illumina HiSeq 2500. To reduce PCR and sequencing biases, unique molecular identifiers were incorporated into the TCR beta cDNA libraries. Per 1 to 10 million input T cells, some 500,000 cDNA molecules were obtained, such that each molecule approximated one T cell. Patient libraries were prepared and sequenced with the same protocol used for the earlier healthy control dataset. Within a given batch, samples were prepared together, multiplexed and sequenced on the same HiSeq lane. The paper's processing steps were these. Raw barcoded reads were processed with MIGEC, and single-read molecular identifier groups were discarded before consensus assembly and CDR3 extraction. Clonotype tables were post-analysed with VDJtools, and diversity was normalized by down-sampling all datasets to the smallest sample size. Repertoire overlap clustering matched CDR3 amino acid but not nucleotide sequences to correct batch-related cross-sample contamination. TCRdb trimmed public reads at Q25 via fastp, called clones via MiXCR and kept in-frame beta chains. Every entry covers one CDR3 protein and lists the most common genes and DNA from its rows. In this record, the V and J calls reflect TCRdb's handling and not the investigators' own analysis. The sample table lists roughly 800,000 distinct CDR3 sequences, around 46% of them with a count of one. The leading ten clones occupy around 4.7% of the sample.

These data originate in a study of post-analysis software for immune sequencing data (dated by TCRdb to the mid-2010s). Regarding the study in general: Disease courses on record covered relapsing-remitting, secondary progressive and progressive-relapsing multiple sclerosis, though some patients had no subtype annotation. A subset of samples was prepared in parallel using single-end sample barcoding, then pooled and co-amplified after Illumina adapter ligation. The multiple sclerosis patient repertoires were compared with 11 previously published healthy control repertoires from donors aged about 6 to 26 years.

General conclusions and limits of the study: The control group was slightly older than the multiple sclerosis patient group. Compared with controls, multiple sclerosis patients had significantly lower normalized Chao1 diversity, a finding suggesting substantial peripheral T-cell clonal expansion. Direct clustering with F measure revealed strong co-clustering of samples prepared in the same batch, which led to a batch-effect correction.

To demonstrate the VDJtools post-analysis software, the study profiled TCR beta repertoires from the peripheral blood of under 15 young patients with multiple sclerosis. The patients with multiple sclerosis were children and adolescents between roughly 6 and 15 years of age. The TCR comes from a girl aged 10 to 17 with multiple sclerosis. Sequenced: blood.

The CDR3 reads as follows: CASSQGYPLDATNEKLFF. The DNA is TGCGCCAGCAGCCAAGGGTATCCCCTCGACGCAACTAATGAAAAACTGTTTTTT. Here the chain combines TRBV4-1 and TRBJ1-4; the D gene remains uncertain. At the junction V is shortened by 1 base and J by 0 bases, with 15 bases in between. The germline V gene yields MGHRA for CDR1 and YSYEKL for CDR2. Measured from the cysteine to the phenylalanine, the CDR3 is 18 residues long. Only the CDR3 part of the read is kept: 54 bases, read in frame from the first base.